What follows are 29 T cell receptor beta chains derived from one specimen sequenced in a study of cytomegalovirus exposure and HLA in healthy donors. PCR involved 60 Vbeta and 13 Jbeta primers. Repertoires were generated with immunoSEQ multiplex PCR, while TCRdb's copy carries only in-frame clones and drops some. The sample holds some 170,000 clones, roughly 80% seen once. The sample taken for sequencing was PBMCs. These TCRs come from a woman aged 25 to 45 in good health and CMV-seropositive.

The genes are TRBV6-6 and TRBJ2-2; tentatively, D is TRBD1 (5 bases). The V gene lost 5 bases and the J gene lost 3 bases, with 13 bases spanning the gap. There are 15 residues in the CDR3. Germline V gene sequence: CDR1 MNHNY, CDR2 SVGAGI (reference sequence). The CDR3 DNA reads TGTGCCAGCAGTCTAAACAGGATGGACACCGGGGAGCTGTTTTTT. Translation: CASSLNRMDTGELFF.

This rearrangement joins TRBV7-3 to TRBJ2-2; possibly TRBD2 for D (6 bases). Germline CDR1 and CDR2: SGHTA and FQGTGA. V shed 6 bases and J shed 6 bases, with 29 bases lying between them. The CDR3 runs 19 residues. The CDR3 reads CASSPQPITGTSSPGELFF. The CDR3 DNA is TGTGCCAGCAGTCCACAACCAATAACCGGGACTTCATCCCCCGGGGAGCTGTTTTTT. The variable domain in full, with the rest retrieved from reference TRBV7-3 and TRBJ2-2, is GAGVSQTPSNKVTEKGKYVELRCDPISGHTALYWYRQSLGQGPEFLIYFQGTGAADDSGLPNDRFFAVRPEGSVSTLKIQRTERGDSAVYLCASSPQPITGTSSPGELFFGEGSRLTVL.

This clone was recorded once. The chain joins TRBV28 to TRBJ1-5; D unclear. Trimming took off 1 base at V and 7 bases at J, with 5 bases between the two ends. Germline CDR1 reads MDHEN; CDR2 reads SYDVKM. This CDR3 contains 12 residues. CDR3 DNA: TGTGCCAGCAGTTTATTCCCGCAGCCCCAGCATTTT. It codes for CASSLFPQPQHF.

This clone has a handful of counts. The chain is built from TRBV15 and TRBJ2-3, with unresolved D. The CDR3 has 14 residues. With 2 bases removed from V and 3 bases from J, the gap between germline ends came to 9 bases. CDR1 is LNHNV, CDR2 YYDKDF, per germline (reference sequence). The CDR3 loop is CATSRKTGTDTQYF. The CDR3 region has the DNA TGTGCCACCAGCAGAAAAACCGGGACAGATACGCAGTATTTT.

This clone has a single count. DNA for the CDR3: TGTGCCAGCACCTCGGGGGGGGCAGGCACAGATACGCAGTATTTT. Protein: CASTSGGAGTDTQYF. The chain joins TRBV5-4 to TRBJ2-3, with TRBD2 matching over 8 bases. The CDR3 is 15 residues long. J lost 1 base, V lost 6 bases, and 7 bases had no gene match. Per germline, CDR1 SGHNT and CDR2 YYREEE (reference sequence).

V gene TRBV5-1 combines with J gene TRBJ2-7; 7 bases line up with TRBD1. The V gene end was trimmed by 2 bases and the J gene end by 3 bases; junction bases not matched to a gene: 5. This CDR3 has 14 residues. CDR1 and CDR2 from the germline V gene are SGHRS and YFSETQ. The CDR3 here is CASSFGDSHYEQYF. The CDR3 coding sequence is TGCGCCAGCAGCTTCGGGGACAGCCACTACGAGCAGTACTTC.

The chain joins TRBV5-6 to TRBJ1-1; D unclear. This CDR3 has 13 amino acids. Trimming pared 4 bases from V and 4 bases from J, leaving 11 bases between. CDR1 is SGHDT, CDR2 YYEEEE, per germline. The CDR3 loop reads CASSLRRGTEAFF. DNA of the CDR3: TGTGCCAGCAGCCTAAGACGCGGCACTGAAGCTTTCTTT.

V is TRBV2 and J is TRBJ1-1; tentative D call: TRBD1 (5 bases). The CDR3 length is 12 residues. Deletions cut 9 bases from V and 3 bases from J, with 11 bases between. Germline CDR1 reads SNHLY; CDR2 reads FYNNEI. Here the CDR3 reads CASRGEDTEAFF. As DNA, the CDR3 is TGTGCCAGTCGAGGGGAGGACACTGAAGCTTTCTTT. Complete variable domain (other parts from reference TRBV2 and TRBJ1-1): EPEVTQTPSHQVTQMGQEVILRCVPISNHLYFYWYRQILGQKVEFLVSFYNNEISEKSEIFDDQFSVERPDGSNFTLKIRSTKLEDSAMYFCASRGEDTEAFFGQGTRLTVV.

The chain recombines TRBV9 with TRBJ2-7, with 9 bases fitting TRBD1. This CDR3 has 16 residues. Per germline, CDR1 SGDLS and CDR2 YYNGEE. V dropped 0 bases and J dropped 1; count of bases not matched to a gene: 5. The CDR3 coding sequence is TGTGCCAGCAGCGTAGGCCACAGGGGGCTGTCCTACGAGCAGTACTTC. This translates into CASSVGHRGLSYEQYF.

V usage is TRBV27 and J usage is TRBJ1-6; TRBD1 aligns across 9 bases. The CDR3 spans 14 residues. In germline, CDR1 is MNHEY, CDR2 SMNVEV (reference sequence). V shed 6 bases, J shed 7 bases, and the junction held 4 bases outside the gene matches. DNA of the CDR3: TGTGCCAGCAGCTCGGACAGGGGAAATTCACCCCTCCACTTT. This sequence encodes CASSSDRGNSPLHF.

The chain carries TRBV9 and TRBJ2-3; possibly TRBD2 for D (5 bases). From germline, CDR1 is SGDLS and CDR2 YYNGEE. V was clipped by 3 bases and J by 2 bases, with 13 bases between them. This CDR3 contains 15 residues. The CDR3 loop is CASSALSGVTDTQYF. In DNA form, the CDR3 reads TGTGCCAGCAGCGCCCTTTCCGGGGTCACAGATACGCAGTATTTT.

Comment on this clone: A far larger clone is one nucleotide away, so this likely arose from a read error. The CDR3 nucleotides are TGCAGCGTTGAAGAATGGCAGGGGGCGCGAAGTGAAGCTTTCTTT. It encodes CSVEEWQGARSEAFF. The rearrangement links TRBV29-1 to TRBJ1-1; 8 bases match TRBD1. V was clipped by 0 bases and J by 7 bases; unmatched bases: 10. The length of the CDR3 is 15 residues. Per germline, CDR1 SQVTM and CDR2 ANQGSEA.

V gene TRBV5-8 combines with J gene TRBJ2-5; the D gene is possibly TRBD1 (6 bases). Trimming pared 6 bases from V and 5 bases from J, leaving 17 bases between. Germline values: CDR1 SGHTS, CDR2 YDEGEE. There are 14 residues in the CDR3. The CDR3 DNA reads as TGTGCCAGCACCCCACAGGGAGCAGGGGAGACCCAGTACTTC. It codes for CASTPQGAGETQYF.

This clone was counted a few times. The chain recombines TRBV9 with TRBJ1-1; 8 bases line up with TRBD1. The CDR3 runs 15 residues. The trim removed 0 bases at V and 0 bases at J, leaving 1 base unmatched. Per the germline V gene, CDR1 is SGDLS and CDR2 is YYNGEE. CDR3 region: CASSVAGGLNTEAFF. For the CDR3, the DNA is TGTGCCAGCAGCGTAGCAGGGGGCCTGAACACTGAAGCTTTCTTT.

The sample holds one count of this clone. The rearrangement joins TRBV19 to TRBJ2-2; TRBD2 matches 12 bases. This CDR3 spans 15 amino acids. The germline gives CDR1 LNHDA, CDR2 SQIVND (reference sequence). V dropped 7 bases and J dropped 3; count of bases not matched to a gene: 3. CDR3 protein: CASTRLAGDTGELFF. As DNA, the CDR3 is TGTGCCAGTACCCGACTAGCGGGGGACACCGGGGAGCTGTTTTTT.

A few counts support this clone. V is TRBV5-4 and J is TRBJ2-2; D may be TRBD1 (5 bases). Germline CDR1 reads SGHNT; CDR2 reads YYREEE (reference sequence). This CDR3 spans 12 amino acids. The V and J ends lost 3 bases and 5 bases respectively, with 5 bases between them. For the CDR3, the DNA is TGTGCCAGCAGCTCAGGGACCGGGGAGCTGTTTTTT. This gives the protein CASSSGTGELFF.

The rearrangement joins TRBV7-7 to TRBJ2-5; possibly TRBD1 for D (5 bases). This CDR3 is 14 amino acids long. Trimming cost V 5 bases and J 4 bases, with 14 bases left between them. The V gene's germline CDR1 is SSHAT and CDR2 FNYEAQ (reference sequence). DNA for the CDR3: TGTGCCAGCAGCATCATTGGCACAGGAGAGACCCAGTACTTC. Amino acid sequence: CASSIIGTGETQYF.

This chain's CDR3 is CASSPQSGLLYEQYF. CDR3 coding DNA: TGTGCCAGCAGCCCCCAGTCTGGACTCCTATACGAGCAGTACTTC. The rearrangement links TRBV7-3 to TRBJ2-7, with D possibly TRBD2 on 5 matching bases. The CDR3 has 15 residues. V gave up 5 bases and J gave up 4 bases, with 18 bases separating them. Germline CDR1 SGHTA, CDR2 FQGTGA.

Points on this clone: This sample also contains other DNA sequences that code for the same CDR3. In DNA, the CDR3 is TGTGCCAGCCGGGACAGGGGGCCCGAGCAGTACTTC. Translating it yields CASRDRGPEQYF. The rearrangement uses TRBV2 and TRBJ2-7; 12 bases line up with TRBD1. There are 12 residues in the CDR3. Germline CDR1 is SNHLY and CDR2 is FYNNEI. V lost 8 bases to trimming and J lost 6 bases; unmatched junction nucleotides: 2. Full variable domain (missing parts from reference TRBV2 and TRBJ2-7): EPEVTQTPSHQVTQMGQEVILRCVPISNHLYFYWYRQILGQKVEFLVSFYNNEISEKSEIFDDQFSVERPDGSNFTLKIRSTKLEDSAMYFCASRDRGPEQYFGPGTRLTVT.

CDR3 sequence reads: CASSLNRRASSYEQYF. The DNA for the CDR3 is TGCGCCAGCAGCTTGAATCGGCGGGCTAGCTCCTACGAGCAGTACTTC. J is TRBJ2-7 and V is TRBV5-1; TRBD2 is a possible D gene (5 bases). V was pared by 1 base and J by 0 bases, with 14 bases between. The CDR3 sequence is 16 residues long. CDR1 SGHRS and CDR2 YFSETQ come from the germline V gene.

This clone has just one count. The CDR3 region is CASSPRFGGLSPGNTIYF. Written as DNA, the CDR3 is TGTGCCAGCAGCCCTCGATTTGGGGGCCTTTCGCCCGGAAACACCATATATTTT. This sequence joins TRBV7-9 and TRBJ1-3; a possible D gene is TRBD1 (6 bases). The V gene lost 5 bases and the J gene lost 4 bases, with 24 bases spanning the gap. This CDR3 contains 18 residues. Germline lookup yields CDR1 SEHNR and CDR2 FQNEAQ (reference sequence).

The rearrangement links TRBV5-4 to TRBJ2-2; a possible D gene is TRBD2 (7 bases). The CDR3 extends over 17 amino acids. V was trimmed by 2 bases and J by 6 bases, leaving 20 bases between them. CDR1 is SGHNT, CDR2 YYREEE, per germline (reference sequence). The chain's CDR3 is CASSFGGGASLSGELFF. In DNA, the CDR3 is TGTGCCAGCAGCTTTGGAGGGGGGGCCTCTCTTTCCGGGGAGCTGTTTTTT.

V usage is TRBV7-2 and J usage is TRBJ2-1; TRBD2 matches at 7 bases. Trimming cost V 3 bases and J 0 bases; bases outside gene matches: 5. The CDR3 is 16 residues long. Looked up from germline, CDR1 is SGHTA and CDR2 is FQGNSA. The CDR3 protein is CASSLTLAVSYNEQFF. CDR3 DNA: TGTGCCAGCAGCTTGACTCTAGCGGTCTCCTACAATGAGCAGTTCTTC. Together with reference TRBV7-2 and TRBJ2-1, the CDR3 gives the full variable domain: GAGVSQSPSNKVTEKGKDVELRCDPISGHTALYWYRQSLGQGLEFLIYFQGNSAPDKSGLPSDRFSAERTGGSVSTLTIQRTQQEDSAVYLCASSLTLAVSYNEQFFGPGTRLTVL.

This clone was seen only once. The rearrangement joins TRBV7-2 to TRBJ1-2, with TRBD1 matching over 9 bases. The length of the CDR3 is 15 residues. The V gene end was trimmed by 5 bases and the J gene end by 5 bases; junction bases not matched to a gene: 9. Germline V gives CDR1 SGHTA, CDR2 FQGNSA. The CDR3 nucleotides read TGTGCCAGCAGCAACTCCGGGACAGGGCTTTATGGCTACACCTTC. It codes for CASSNSGTGLYGYTF.

The V call is TRBV6-4, the J call TRBJ2-7, with TRBD1 matching 9 bases. Germline CDR1 MRHNA, CDR2 SNTAGT. There are 13 residues in the CDR3. The V gene end was trimmed by 5 bases and the J gene end by 4 bases; junction bases not matched to a gene: 3. CDR3 sequence reads: CASSQDRGYEQYF. Written as DNA, the CDR3 is TGTGCCAGCAGTCAGGACAGGGGATACGAGCAGTACTTC.

The chain uses TRBV5-4 and TRBJ1-1, with 7 bases lining up with TRBD1. With 4 bases clipped from V and 5 bases from J, the junction kept 11 bases outside the gene matches. CDR3 size: 15 residues. CDR1 SGHNT and CDR2 YYREEE come from the germline V gene (reference sequence). CDR3 in amino acids: CASSAPRQGGTEAFF. The CDR3 DNA is TGTGCCAGCAGCGCTCCGCGACAGGGCGGGACTGAAGCTTTCTTT.

This rearrangement joins TRBV28 to TRBJ2-5, with a possible D match to TRBD1 (5 bases). The CDR3 loop spans 15 amino acids. V was trimmed by 4 bases and J by 0 bases, leaving 12 bases between them. Germline V CDR1 and CDR2: MDHEN, SYDVKM. The CDR3 DNA reads TGTGCCAGCAGTTCACCTCAGGGAAACCAAGAGACCCAGTACTTC. Its protein is CASSSPQGNQETQYF.

The chain joins TRBV7-2 to TRBJ2-1, with 7 bases aligning to TRBD2. After removal of 2 bases from V and 1 base from J, the junction contained 2 bases not matched to a gene. The CDR3 is 15 amino acids. Germline V gene sequence: CDR1 SGHTA, CDR2 FQGNSA. CDR3 nucleotide sequence: TGTGCCAGCAGCTTAAGGGGAGGGTCCTACAATGAGCAGTTCTTC. As protein: CASSLRGGSYNEQFF. Supplemented by reference TRBV7-2 and TRBJ2-1, the full variable domain reads GAGVSQSPSNKVTEKGKDVELRCDPISGHTALYWYRQSLGQGLEFLIYFQGNSAPDKSGLPSDRFSAERTGGSVSTLTIQRTQQEDSAVYLCASSLRGGSYNEQFFGPGTRLTVL.

The CDR3 reads CASSWGVIGVYGYTF. CDR3 DNA: TGTGCCAGCAGCTGGGGGGTTATAGGGGTATATGGCTACACCTTC. The chain recombines TRBV7-3 with TRBJ1-2, with a tentative D call TRBD1 (5 bases). CDR1 and CDR2 (germline): SGHTA, FQGTGA. The CDR3 has 15 residues. The germline V and J ends were trimmed by 4 bases and 5 bases, with 17 bases remaining between them.